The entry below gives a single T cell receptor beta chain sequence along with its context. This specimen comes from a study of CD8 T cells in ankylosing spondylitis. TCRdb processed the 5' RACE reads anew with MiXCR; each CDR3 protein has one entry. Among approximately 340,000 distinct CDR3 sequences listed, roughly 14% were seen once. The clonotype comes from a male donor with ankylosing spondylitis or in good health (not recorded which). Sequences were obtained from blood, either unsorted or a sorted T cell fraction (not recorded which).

DNA of the CDR3: TGTGCCAGCAGCATTGGACAGGGAGGGAATGAAAAACTGTTTTTT. Its protein is CASSIGQGGNEKLFF. The V gene is TRBV11-2, the J gene TRBJ1-4, with TRBD1 identical over 8 bases. The V and J ends lost 5 bases and 5 bases, in that order; junction bases with no gene match: 7. CDR1 and CDR2 (germline): SGHAT, FQNNGV. The CDR3 runs 15 residues.